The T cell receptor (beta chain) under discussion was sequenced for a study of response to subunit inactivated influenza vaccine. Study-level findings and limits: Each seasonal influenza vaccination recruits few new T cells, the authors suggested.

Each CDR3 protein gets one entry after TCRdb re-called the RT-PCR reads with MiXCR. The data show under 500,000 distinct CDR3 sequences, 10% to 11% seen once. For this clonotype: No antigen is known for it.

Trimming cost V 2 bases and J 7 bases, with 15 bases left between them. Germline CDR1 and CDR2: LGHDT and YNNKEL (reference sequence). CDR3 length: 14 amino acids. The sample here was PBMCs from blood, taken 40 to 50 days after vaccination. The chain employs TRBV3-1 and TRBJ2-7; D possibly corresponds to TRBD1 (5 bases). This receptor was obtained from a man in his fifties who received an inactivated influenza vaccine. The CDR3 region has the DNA TGTGCCAGCAGCCAAAATGTAAGGGGCGGTGAGCAGTACTTC. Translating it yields CASSQNVRGGEQYF.